One and the same sample provided the 29 T cell receptor beta chains below, sequenced in a study of Ad26.COV2.S vaccination and SARS-CoV-2 variants. Data came from immunoSEQ multiplex PCR; TCRdb stores just in-frame clones and leaves some out. The sample holds about 350,000 clones, approximately 85% seen once. This sample's treatment: roughly 18 received Ad26.COV2.S at low or high dose, single or two shots; 5 received placebo; per-sample allocation not given. Collection of samples fell on day 63 after the first vaccine or placebo injection. Sequenced material: peripheral blood, taken in a trial of Ad26.COV2.S vaccine versus placebo. The source of these receptors is a person between 18 and 65 years old who received the Ad26.COV2.S COVID-19 vaccine or a placebo.

For the CDR3, the DNA is TGTGCCAGCAGCTTCGCGGTGGGCGGATCGACCGCCTACAATGAGCAGTTCTTC. The encoded protein is CASSFAVGGSTAYNEQFF. The V gene is TRBV7-8, the J gene TRBJ2-1; D is ambiguous. Germline lookup yields CDR1 SGHVS and CDR2 FQNEAQ. Trimming stripped 3 bases from V and 2 bases from J, with 20 bases between. The CDR3 has 18 residues. The complete variable domain, with remaining parts taken from reference TRBV7-8 and TRBJ2-1, reads GAGVSQSPRYKVAKRGQDVALRCDPISGHVSLFWYQQALGQGPEFLTYFQNEAQLDKSGLPSDRFFAERPEGSVSTLKIQRTQQEDSAVYLCASSFAVGGSTAYNEQFFGPGTRLTVL.

The rearrangement links TRBV14 to TRBJ2-3; D possibly corresponds to TRBD2 (5 bases). V was shortened by 0 bases and J by 8 bases, with 15 bases between the two germline ends. The CDR3 totals 15 residues. The V gene's germline CDR1 is SGHDN and CDR2 FVKESK. This CDR3 reads CASSQDSMRASTQYF. In nucleotides, the CDR3 is TGTGCCAGCAGCCAAGATTCTATGAGGGCCTCTACGCAGTATTTT.

V gene TRBV7-2 combines with J gene TRBJ2-1; unclear D gene. Germline CDR1 reads SGHTA; CDR2 reads FQGNSA. The CDR3 is made up of 14 amino acids. Between the trimmed V and J ends, which lost 6 bases and 0 bases, there was a span of 9 bases. CDR3 residues: CASSGVRSYNEQFF. For the CDR3, the DNA is TGTGCCAGCAGTGGGGTTCGCTCCTACAATGAGCAGTTCTTC.

The chain joins TRBV30 to TRBJ1-1; possibly TRBD1 for D (5 bases). This CDR3 region has 12 residues. The V gene lost 3 bases and the J gene lost 9 bases, with 14 bases spanning the gap. Germline CDR1 GTSNPN, CDR2 SVGIG (reference sequence). Here the CDR3 DNA reads TGTGCCTGGAGGGGACCCGGACGGCAAGCTTTCTTT. This translates into CAWRGPGRQAFF.

The genes are TRBV6-5 and TRBJ1-2; no reliable D call. CDR1 MNHEY and CDR2 SVGAGI come from the germline V gene. The V end was cut by 1 base, the J end by 4 bases, with 4 bases between. The CDR3 has 12 residues. This CDR3 is CASSYLGYGYTF. CDR3 nucleotides: TGTGCCAGCAGTTACTTGGGCTATGGCTACACCTTC.

The chain combines TRBV5-1 with TRBJ2-5, with no clear D. Germline assignment: CDR1 SGHRS and CDR2 YFSETQ. This CDR3 has 15 amino acids. Trimming took 0 bases from V and 3 from J, leaving 12 bases between them. CDR3 nucleotide sequence: TGCGCCAGCAGCTTGGTGTCGCCGCGCGAAGAGACCCAGTACTTC. It encodes CASSLVSPREETQYF.

This chain connects TRBV19 to TRBJ2-6; tentatively, D is TRBD1 or TRBD2 (6 bases each). Germline CDR1 is LNHDA and CDR2 is SQIVND (reference sequence). This CDR3 is 18 amino acids long. V was cut by 4 bases and J by 0 bases, with 16 bases left in between. The CDR3 region has the DNA TGTGCCAGTAGTACCGAACAGGGACTCTACTCTGGGGCCAACGTCCTGACTTTC. The encoded protein is CASSTEQGLYSGANVLTF.

This sequence joins TRBV12-3 or TRBV12-4 and TRBJ2-5; the D gene could be TRBD1 or TRBD2 (6 bases each). The V end was cut by 8 bases, the J end by 2 bases, with 12 bases between. The CDR3 has 13 residues. The CDR3: CASAGHLQETQYF. The CDR3 DNA reads as TGTGCCAGCGCGGGACACCTACAAGAGACCCAGTACTTC.

The V gene is TRBV10-3, the J gene TRBJ2-3, with D hard to call. CDR1 is ENHRY and CDR2 is SYGVKD in the germline V gene. This CDR3 is built from 11 residues. V dropped 8 bases and J dropped 3 bases, with 6 bases sitting between them. CDR3 in amino acids: CAIAETDTQYF. CDR3 nucleotides: TGTGCCATCGCAGAGACAGATACGCAGTATTTT.

The chain employs TRBV18 and TRBJ1-5, with D possibly being TRBD1 (6 bases). The CDR3 sequence is 14 residues long. Trimming removed 4 bases at V and 7 bases at J, with 14 bases between. The germline gives CDR1 KGHSH, CDR2 LQKENI. CDR3: CASSQTGLEQPQHF. The CDR3 nucleotides read TGTGCCAGCTCACAAACAGGGTTAGAACAGCCCCAGCATTTT.

J is TRBJ2-1 and V is TRBV15, with 7 bases lining up with TRBD1. CDR1 and CDR2 (germline): LNHNV, YYDKDF (reference sequence). CDR3 length equals 18 residues. Losses at the gene ends were 0 bases for V and 4 bases for J; bases not matched to a gene: 12. This CDR3 reads CATSREGGRDSRYNEQFF. CDR3 sequence (DNA): TGTGCCACCAGCAGAGAGGGTGGTAGGGACAGCAGATACAATGAGCAGTTCTTC. The whole variable domain, remainder taken from reference TRBV15 and TRBJ2-1, is DAMVIQNPRYQVTQFGKPVTLSCSQTLNHNVMYWYQQKSSQAPKLLFHYYDKDFNNEADTPDNFQSRRPNTSFCFLDIRSPGLGDTAMYLCATSREGGRDSRYNEQFFGPGTRLTVL.

The chain uses TRBV10-3 and TRBJ1-5; 9 nucleotides align to TRBD1. The CDR3 sequence is 15 residues long. Per germline, CDR1 ENHRY and CDR2 SYGVKD. With V trimmed by 5 bases and J by 4 bases, 6 bases remained unmatched. CDR3 nucleotides: TGTGCCATCAGTCCGGGACAGGGATTAAATCAGCCCCAGCATTTT. It translates to CAISPGQGLNQPQHF.

The chain uses TRBV28 and TRBJ2-7; TRBD2 matches at 7 bases. J lost 6 bases, V lost 6 bases, and 17 bases had no gene match. CDR1 is MDHEN, CDR2 SYDVKM, per germline. The CDR3 is made up of 16 amino acids. CDR3 sequence reads: CASRLTRGTPLGEQYF. The CDR3 region has the DNA TGTGCCAGCAGACTTACGCGGGGGACCCCTCTCGGCGAGCAGTACTTC.

V usage is TRBV20-1 and J usage is TRBJ1-4; D remains unclear. The V end was cut by 7 bases, the J end by 8 bases, with 11 bases between. Germline V lookup: CDR1 DFQATT, CDR2 SNEGSKA (reference sequence). This CDR3 spans 11 amino acids. In nucleotides, the CDR3 is TGCAGTGTCCCATACCCGGAAAAACTGTTTTTT. This translates into CSVPYPEKLFF.

The V gene is TRBV30, the J gene TRBJ2-2, with 7 bases that match TRBD2. J gave up 6 bases and V 2 bases, and 0 bases lay outside the gene matches. CDR1 GTSNPN and CDR2 SVGIG come from the germline V gene (reference sequence). The CDR3 covers 12 residues. CDR3 DNA sequence: TGTGCCTGGAGTCGGGGGGCCGGGGAGCTGTTTTTT. Its translation: CAWSRGAGELFF.

The chain recombines TRBV10-1 with TRBJ1-3; unclear D gene. V was trimmed by 9 bases and J by 0 bases, leaving 9 bases between them. CDR1 and CDR2 (germline): WNHNN, SYGVQD (reference sequence). There are 13 residues in the CDR3. CDR3 protein: CASAPASGNTIYF. The DNA for the CDR3 is TGCGCCAGTGCCCCAGCCTCTGGAAACACCATATATTTT.

This clone appeared a single time. The gene calls are TRBV5-1 and TRBJ2-7; 9 bases are a match to TRBD2. V lost 0 bases to trimming and J lost 4 bases; unmatched junction nucleotides: 11. CDR3 length equals 17 residues. The germline gives CDR1 SGHRS, CDR2 YFSETQ. The DNA of the CDR3 is TGCGCCAGCAGCTTGGCCTTGGATAGCGGGAGTTTGTACGAGCAGTACTTC. It is translated as CASSLALDSGSLYEQYF. Using reference TRBV5-1 and TRBJ2-7 for the parts outside the CDR3, the full variable domain is KAGVTQTPRYLIKTRGQQVTLSCSPISGHRSVSWYQQTPGQGLQFLFEYFSETQRNKGNFPGRFSGRQFSNSRSEMNVSTLELGDSALYLCASSLALDSGSLYEQYFGPGTRLTVT.

The genes are TRBV18 and TRBJ2-2; D ambiguous. This CDR3 spans 15 amino acids. Trimming removed 4 bases from V and 0 bases from J, with 9 bases in between. CDR1 is KGHSH, CDR2 LQKENI, per germline. CDR3 protein: CASSQNGPNTGELFF. The CDR3 DNA follows: TGTGCCAGCTCACAAAACGGACCGAACACCGGGGAGCTGTTTTTT.

The rearrangement links TRBV5-6 to TRBJ2-2; D is undetermined. Trimming removed 0 bases from V and 11 bases from J, with 17 bases in between. The CDR3 length is 15 residues. Germline lookup yields CDR1 SGHDT and CDR2 YYEEEE. The CDR3 DNA is TGTGCCAGCAGCTTGGAACTGGGTCCCCCCGCCGAGCTGTTTTTT. Translation: CASSLELGPPAELFF.

This clone appeared once. The V and J genes are TRBV11-3 and TRBJ2-5, with 11 bases fitting TRBD2. V lost 5 bases, J lost 1 base, and 3 bases stayed unmatched. Germline V gives CDR1 SGHNT, CDR2 YENEEA. The CDR3 runs to 15 residues. DNA for the CDR3: TGTGCCAGCAGCGCCGGGACTAGCGGCCAAGAGACCCAGTACTTC. This translates into CASSAGTSGQETQYF.

The chain recombines TRBV11-2 with TRBJ2-1; tentatively, D is TRBD1 or TRBD2 (6 bases each). Germline V gene data show CDR1 as SGHAT and CDR2 as FQNNGV. Trimming removed 2 bases from V and 6 bases from J, with 14 bases in between. CDR3 size: 15 residues. In DNA form, the CDR3 reads TGTGCCAGCAGCTTACTTCGCGGAGGGGGCAATGAGCAGTTCTTC. This translates into CASSLLRGGGNEQFF.

This clone was recorded a few times. The rearrangement links TRBV30 to TRBJ2-7; D gene uncertain. The CDR3 has 12 amino acids. The germline CDR1 and CDR2 sequences are GTSNPN and SVGIG (reference sequence). V was shortened by 4 bases and J by 3 bases, with 10 bases between the two germline ends. CDR3: CAWTGDFYEQYF. For the CDR3, the DNA is TGTGCCTGGACAGGCGATTTCTACGAGCAGTACTTC.

The gene calls are TRBV5-6 and TRBJ2-3; 8 positions agree with TRBD1. The ends lost 4 bases at V and 5 bases at J; junction bases unmatched: 9. This CDR3 comprises 15 residues. Germline V gives CDR1 SGHDT, CDR2 YYEEEE. The CDR3, as DNA: TGTGCCAGCAGCCGGGGCGGACAGGGTGTAGATACGCAGTATTTT. Protein: CASSRGGQGVDTQYF.

V and J are TRBV5-1 and TRBJ2-5; 7 bases are a match to TRBD1. Per germline, CDR1 SGHRS and CDR2 YFSETQ. There are 14 residues in the CDR3. The trim removed 3 bases at V and 1 base at J, leaving 3 bases unmatched. For the CDR3, the DNA is TGCGCCAGCAGCTCCGGGACAGCCCAAGAGACCCAGTACTTC. Its translation: CASSSGTAQETQYF.

This clone was seen ten or more times. CDR3 DNA sequence: TGCAGCGTTCGTTGGCCGCGACCGCCAAGCTCCTATAATTCACCCCTCCACTTT. It is translated as CSVRWPRPPSSYNSPLHF. The rearrangement uses TRBV29-1 and TRBJ1-6; D unclear. From germline, CDR1 is SQVTM and CDR2 ANQGSEA. V dropped 5 bases and J dropped 0 bases, with 20 bases sitting between them. This CDR3 is built from 18 residues.

This clone came up once. The chain combines TRBV10-3 with TRBJ2-3; TRBD2 matches at 7 bases. Germline loops: CDR1 ENHRY, CDR2 SYGVKD. There are 15 residues in the CDR3. V was pared by 3 bases and J by 1 base, with 4 bases of the junction left unmatched. This chain's CDR3 is CAISERGDRTDTQYF. As DNA, the CDR3 is TGTGCCATCAGTGAACGGGGGGACCGCACAGATACGCAGTATTTT.

The chain joins TRBV18 to TRBJ2-5, with D perhaps given as TRBD1 or TRBD2 (5 bases each). This CDR3 spans 15 amino acids. Between the trimmed V and J ends, which lost 6 bases and 4 bases, there was a span of 18 bases. In germline, CDR1 is KGHSH, CDR2 LQKENI. The CDR3 nucleotides are TGTGCCAGCTCCCCGGGGCAGGGAAGGCCAGAGACCCAGTACTTC. Its protein product is CASSPGQGRPETQYF.

The chain uses TRBV7-2 and TRBJ2-7; a possible D gene is TRBD2 (6 bases). V gave up 1 base and J gave up 1 base, with 14 bases separating them. The CDR3 has 16 residues. CDR1 and CDR2 from the germline V gene are SGHTA and FQGNSA. The CDR3 region has the DNA TGTGCCAGCAGCTTAGAGTCTAGCGCTCGATCCTACGAGCAGTACTTC. The encoded protein is CASSLESSARSYEQYF.

The rearrangement joins TRBV19 to TRBJ2-4; tentatively, D is TRBD1 or TRBD2 (6 bases each). The V gene's germline CDR1 is LNHDA and CDR2 SQIVND (reference sequence). The V end was cut by 9 bases, the J end by 0 bases, with 9 bases between. The CDR3 contains 13 residues. CDR3 DNA: TGTGCCAGCCGGGGGCTAGCCAAAAACATTCAGTACTTC. It translates to CASRGLAKNIQYF.